The T cell receptor beta chain described here comes from a study of cytomegalovirus exposure and HLA in healthy donors. Study outcomes and limitations: The later analysis indicated that the majority of CMV-associated TCR beta chains appeared HLA-restricted.

The primer mix had 60 Vbeta and 13 Jbeta primers. Method: immunoSEQ multiplex PCR; TCRdb's copy keeps in-frame clones and lacks some. In the table there are about 200,000 clones, 79% of which are singletons. Points on this clone: Its specificity is unknown.

Germline loops: CDR1 SGHRS, CDR2 YFSETQ. The CDR3 spans 17 residues. V dropped 6 bases and J dropped 0 bases, with 22 bases sitting between them. This TCR came from a woman between 50 and 59 years old in good health and CMV-seronegative. The gene calls are TRBV5-1 and TRBJ2-7; D not certain. Input material: PBMCs. The chain's CDR3 is CASNPGRPGESSYEQYF. The CDR3 coding sequence is TGCGCCAGCAACCCTGGCCGTCCGGGTGAGAGCTCCTACGAGCAGTACTTC.